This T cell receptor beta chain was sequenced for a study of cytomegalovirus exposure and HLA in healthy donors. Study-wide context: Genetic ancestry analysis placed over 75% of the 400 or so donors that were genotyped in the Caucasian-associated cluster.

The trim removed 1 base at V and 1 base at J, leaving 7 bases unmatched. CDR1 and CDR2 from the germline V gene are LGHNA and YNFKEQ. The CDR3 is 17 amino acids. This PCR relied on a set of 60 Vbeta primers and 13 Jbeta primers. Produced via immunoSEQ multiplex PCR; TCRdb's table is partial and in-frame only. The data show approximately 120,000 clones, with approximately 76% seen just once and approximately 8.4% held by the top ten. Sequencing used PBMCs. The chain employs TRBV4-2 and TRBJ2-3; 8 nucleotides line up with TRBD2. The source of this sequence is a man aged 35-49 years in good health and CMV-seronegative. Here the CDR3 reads CASSQAVAAGGTDTQYF. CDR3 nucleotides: TGTGCCAGCAGCCAAGCTGTCGCAGCGGGGGGCACAGATACGCAGTATTTT.